This TCR beta chain was found in a study of blood T cell repertoires in COVID-19. Study at large: From the United States, Italy and Spain came samples of acute and convalescent COVID-19. T cells, B-cell-depleted T cells, or PBMCs provided the cDNA or gDNA that served as material.

Clones were read by immunoSEQ multiplex PCR, and TCRdb kept only the in-frame ones, dropping some. The table has about 300,000 clones, about nine tenths seen once; the top ten hold less than 4.5%. Germline V gives CDR1 LGHDT, CDR2 YNNKEL (reference sequence). V was clipped by 0 bases and J by 4 bases; unmatched bases: 6. The CDR3 is made up of 17 amino acids. Participants were aged about 18 to 95 years, lived in roughly 25 US areas, and enrolled virtually. Self-reported history from a screening survey and questionnaire set each donor's cohort. V usage is TRBV3-1 (or the pseudogene TRBV3-2) and J usage is TRBJ2-1; 10 nucleotides match TRBD2. This sequence originates from a young man who had recovered from COVID-19. Sequencing was performed on PBMCs or T cells enriched from blood (not recorded which). CDR3: CASSQDRLAGVYNEQFF. The CDR3 DNA reads as TGTGCCAGCAGCCAAGATCGGCTAGCGGGGGTGTACAATGAGCAGTTCTTC.